The text below deals with one T cell receptor beta chain. What it recognizes is unknown. Those who donated were healthy HIV-negative adults, with no recent acute infections or vaccinations reported. Splitting the CD4+ cells yielded a CD45RA+ naive subset and a CD45RA-negative memory subset. Profiling relied on immunoSEQ multiplex PCR, and the TCRdb table lists in-frame clones only, not all of them. The sample contains hundreds of thousands of clones, about 74% of which appear only once. This sample stems from a study of shared clonotypes between healthy human individuals. Study outcomes and limitations: Sequencing depth was a factor that was expected to affect clonotype sharing among donors. Shared clonotypes across all four donors exceeded non-shared ones in generation probability.

V shed 7 bases, J shed 3 bases, and the junction held 6 bases outside the gene matches. From germline, CDR1 is SGHRS and CDR2 YFSETQ. This CDR3 is built from 16 residues. This chain connects TRBV5-1 to TRBJ2-1, with 14 bases fitting TRBD2. This TCR derives from a woman in her 30s in good health. Source material: memory CD4+ T cells sorted from blood. Subset noted: CD45RA-negative fraction. CDR3 in DNA: TGCGCCAGCGGACCGGGACTAGCGGGAGACTACAATGAGCAGTTCTTC. It is translated as CASGPGLAGDYNEQFF.